This TCR beta chain came from a study of shared clonotypes between healthy human individuals. Study summary: Donors consisted of two women and three men between 18 and 49.

Study outcomes and limitations: It was only blood that was sampled, and tissue repertoires likely differ. A limitation of the genetic and exposure-history diversity represented arose from few donors.

Trimming stripped 3 bases from V and 5 bases from J, with 8 bases between. CDR3 size: 12 residues. Germline V lookup: CDR1 LNHDA, CDR2 SQIVND (reference sequence). Comments on this clone: Antigen specificity is unknown.

Each of the donors was a healthy adult who was HIV-negative and had not had a recent acute infection or vaccination. Only in-frame clones appear in the TCRdb table, and some are missing; sequencing was by immunoSEQ multiplex PCR. The sample yields around 510,000 clones, 95% to 97% seen once. The sample was naive CD4+ T cells sorted from blood. Subset denoted: CD45RA+ positively selected. The TCR comes from a woman in her 30s in good health. The rearrangement uses TRBV19 and TRBJ2-7; possible D gene TRBD1, 5 bases. The CDR3 nucleotides read TGTGCCAGTAGTATGCTGGACAACGAGCAGTACTTC. It is translated as CASSMLDNEQYF.